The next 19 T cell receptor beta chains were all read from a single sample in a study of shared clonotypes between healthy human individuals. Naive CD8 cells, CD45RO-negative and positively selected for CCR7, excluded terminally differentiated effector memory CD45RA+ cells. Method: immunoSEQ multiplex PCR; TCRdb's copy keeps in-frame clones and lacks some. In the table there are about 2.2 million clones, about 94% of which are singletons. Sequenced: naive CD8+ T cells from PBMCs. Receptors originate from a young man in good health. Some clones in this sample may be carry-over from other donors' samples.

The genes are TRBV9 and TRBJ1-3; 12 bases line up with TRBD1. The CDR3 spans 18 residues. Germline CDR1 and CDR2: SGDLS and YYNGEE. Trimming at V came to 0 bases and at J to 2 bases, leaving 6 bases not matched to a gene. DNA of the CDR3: TGTGCCAGCAGCGTAGATCCACGGGACAGGGGGCCTGGAAACACCATATATTTT. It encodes CASSVDPRDRGPGNTIYF.

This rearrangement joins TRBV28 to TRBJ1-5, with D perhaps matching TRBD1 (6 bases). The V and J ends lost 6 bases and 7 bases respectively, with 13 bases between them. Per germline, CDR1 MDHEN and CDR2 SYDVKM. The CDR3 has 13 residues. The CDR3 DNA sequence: TGTGCCAGCAGCTTCAGGGGAGGGCAGCCCCAGCATTTT. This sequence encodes CASSFRGGQPQHF.

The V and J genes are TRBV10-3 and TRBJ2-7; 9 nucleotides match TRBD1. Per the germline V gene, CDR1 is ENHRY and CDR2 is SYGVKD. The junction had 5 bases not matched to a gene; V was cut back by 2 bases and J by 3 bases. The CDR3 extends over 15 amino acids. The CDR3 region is CAISEPDRGGYEQYF. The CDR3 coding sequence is TGTGCCATCAGTGAGCCGGACAGGGGAGGCTACGAGCAGTACTTC.

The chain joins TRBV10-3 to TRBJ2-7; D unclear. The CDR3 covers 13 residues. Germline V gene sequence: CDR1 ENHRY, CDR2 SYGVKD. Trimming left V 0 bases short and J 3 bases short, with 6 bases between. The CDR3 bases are TGTGCCATCAGTGAGTCTATCAACTACGAGCAGTACTTC. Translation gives CAISESINYEQYF.

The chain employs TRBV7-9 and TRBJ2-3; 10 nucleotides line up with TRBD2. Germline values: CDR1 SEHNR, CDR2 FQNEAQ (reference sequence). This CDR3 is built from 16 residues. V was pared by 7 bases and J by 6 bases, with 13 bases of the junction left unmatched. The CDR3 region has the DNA TGTGCCAGCATCCTTATGGTCACTAGCGGGATGGATACGCAGTATTTT. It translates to CASILMVTSGMDTQYF.

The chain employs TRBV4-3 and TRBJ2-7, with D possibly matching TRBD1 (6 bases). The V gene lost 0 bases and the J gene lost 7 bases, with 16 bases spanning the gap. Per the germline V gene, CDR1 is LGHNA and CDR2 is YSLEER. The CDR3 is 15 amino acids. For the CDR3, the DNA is TGCGCCAGCAGCCAAGATCGTACAGGGTTGACGGAGCAGTACTTC. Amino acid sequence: CASSQDRTGLTEQYF.

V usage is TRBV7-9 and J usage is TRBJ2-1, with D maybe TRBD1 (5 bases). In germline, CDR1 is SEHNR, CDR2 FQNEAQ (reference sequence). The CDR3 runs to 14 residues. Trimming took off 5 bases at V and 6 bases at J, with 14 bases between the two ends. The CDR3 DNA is TGTGCCAGCAGCCGCGCCTTAGGGGTCAATGAGCAGTTCTTC. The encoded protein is CASSRALGVNEQFF.

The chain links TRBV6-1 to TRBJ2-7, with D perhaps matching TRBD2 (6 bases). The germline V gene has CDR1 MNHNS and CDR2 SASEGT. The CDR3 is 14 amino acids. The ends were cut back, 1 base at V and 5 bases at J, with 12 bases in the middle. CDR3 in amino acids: CASSEVGWGDEQYF. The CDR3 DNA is TGTGCCAGCAGTGAAGTGGGGTGGGGGGACGAGCAGTACTTC.

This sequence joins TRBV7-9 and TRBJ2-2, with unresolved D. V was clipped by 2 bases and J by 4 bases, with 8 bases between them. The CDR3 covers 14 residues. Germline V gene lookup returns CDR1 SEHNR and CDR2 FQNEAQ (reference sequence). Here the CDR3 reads CASSLNGRTGELFF. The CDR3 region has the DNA TGTGCCAGCAGCTTAAACGGTCGCACCGGGGAGCTGTTTTTT.

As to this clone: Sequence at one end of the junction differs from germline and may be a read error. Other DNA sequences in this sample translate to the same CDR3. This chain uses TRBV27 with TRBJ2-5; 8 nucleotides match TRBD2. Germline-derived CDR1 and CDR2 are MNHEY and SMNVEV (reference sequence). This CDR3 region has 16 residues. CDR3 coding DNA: TGTGCCAGCAGCTTATCGGGGCTAGCGGGCCAAGAGACCCAGTACTTC. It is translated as CASSLSGLAGQETQYF.

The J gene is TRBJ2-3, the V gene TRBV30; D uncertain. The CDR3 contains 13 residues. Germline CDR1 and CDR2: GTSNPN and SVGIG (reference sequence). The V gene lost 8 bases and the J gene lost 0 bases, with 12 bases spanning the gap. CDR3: CAGFFTSTDTQYF. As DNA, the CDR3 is TGTGCCGGGTTTTTCACTAGCACAGATACGCAGTATTTT.

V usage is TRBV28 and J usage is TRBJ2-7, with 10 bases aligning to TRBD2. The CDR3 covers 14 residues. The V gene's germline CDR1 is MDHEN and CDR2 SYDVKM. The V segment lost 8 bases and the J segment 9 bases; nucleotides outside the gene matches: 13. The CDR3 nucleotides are TGTGCCAGCGGCCTAGCGGGAGTGAGTTTTGGGCAGTACTTC. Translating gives CASGLAGVSFGQYF.

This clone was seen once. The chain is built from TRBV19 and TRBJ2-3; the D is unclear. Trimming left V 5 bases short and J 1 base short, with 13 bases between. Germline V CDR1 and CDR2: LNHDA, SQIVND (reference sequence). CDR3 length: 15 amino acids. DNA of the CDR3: TGTGCCAGTAGTCATCGTCGGCTGGGCACAGATACGCAGTATTTT. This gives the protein CASSHRRLGTDTQYF. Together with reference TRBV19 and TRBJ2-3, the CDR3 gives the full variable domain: DGGITQSPKYLFRKEGQNVTLSCEQNLNHDAMYWYRQDPGQGLRLIYYSQIVNDFQKGDIAEGYSVSREKKESFPLTVTSAQKNPTAFYLCASSHRRLGTDTQYFGPGTRLTVL.

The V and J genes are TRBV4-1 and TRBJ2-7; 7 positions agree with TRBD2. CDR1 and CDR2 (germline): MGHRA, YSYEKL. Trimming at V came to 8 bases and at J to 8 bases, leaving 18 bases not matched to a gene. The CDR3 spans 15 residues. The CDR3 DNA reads TGCGCCAGCGGCCCCGGGGGGACCGCCGGCTTACAGCAGTACTTC. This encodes CASGPGGTAGLQQYF.

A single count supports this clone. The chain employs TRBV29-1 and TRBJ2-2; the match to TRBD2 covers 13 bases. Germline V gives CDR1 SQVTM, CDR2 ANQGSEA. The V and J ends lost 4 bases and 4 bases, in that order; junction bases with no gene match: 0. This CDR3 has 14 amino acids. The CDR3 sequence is CSVGLAGGTGELFF. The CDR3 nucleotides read TGCAGCGTTGGACTAGCGGGAGGCACCGGGGAGCTGTTTTTT.

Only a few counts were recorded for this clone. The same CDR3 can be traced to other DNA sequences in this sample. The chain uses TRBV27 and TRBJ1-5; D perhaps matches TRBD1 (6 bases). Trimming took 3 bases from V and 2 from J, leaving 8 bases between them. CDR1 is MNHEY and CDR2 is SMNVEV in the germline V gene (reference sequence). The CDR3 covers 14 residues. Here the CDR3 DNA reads TGTGCCAGCAGTTTGGCAGGGGGCAATCAGCCCCAGCATTTT. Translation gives CASSLAGGNQPQHF.

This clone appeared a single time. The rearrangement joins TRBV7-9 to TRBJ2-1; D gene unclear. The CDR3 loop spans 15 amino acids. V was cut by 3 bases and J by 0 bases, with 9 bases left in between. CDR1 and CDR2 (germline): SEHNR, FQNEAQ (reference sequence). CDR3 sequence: CASSFSETSYNEQFF. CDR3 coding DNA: TGTGCCAGCAGCTTTTCAGAGACCTCCTACAATGAGCAGTTCTTC.

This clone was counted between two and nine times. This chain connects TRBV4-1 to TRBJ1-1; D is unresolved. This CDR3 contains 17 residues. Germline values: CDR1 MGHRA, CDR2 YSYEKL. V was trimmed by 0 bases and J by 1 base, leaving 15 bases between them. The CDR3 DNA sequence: TGCGCCAGCAGCCAAGACGTAACTTCTGGTGGGAACACTGAAGCTTTCTTT. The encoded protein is CASSQDVTSGGNTEAFF.

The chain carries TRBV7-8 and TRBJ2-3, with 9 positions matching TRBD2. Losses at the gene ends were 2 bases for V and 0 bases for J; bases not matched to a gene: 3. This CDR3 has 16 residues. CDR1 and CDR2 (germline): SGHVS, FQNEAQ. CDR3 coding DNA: TGTGCCAGCAGCTTACCGAGCGGGAGGAGCACAGATACGCAGTATTTT. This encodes CASSLPSGRSTDTQYF.